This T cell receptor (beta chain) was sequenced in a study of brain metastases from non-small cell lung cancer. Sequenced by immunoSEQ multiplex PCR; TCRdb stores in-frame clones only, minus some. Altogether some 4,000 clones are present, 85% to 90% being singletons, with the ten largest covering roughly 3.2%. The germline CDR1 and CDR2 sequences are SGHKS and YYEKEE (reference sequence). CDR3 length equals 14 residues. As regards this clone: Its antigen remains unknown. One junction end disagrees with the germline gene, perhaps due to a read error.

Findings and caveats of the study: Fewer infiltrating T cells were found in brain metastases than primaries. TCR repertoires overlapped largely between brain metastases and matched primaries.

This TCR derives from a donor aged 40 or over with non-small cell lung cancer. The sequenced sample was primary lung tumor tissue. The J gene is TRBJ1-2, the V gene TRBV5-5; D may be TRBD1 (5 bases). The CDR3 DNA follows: TGTGCCAGCAGCTTGGAATTATGGGGGTATGGCTACACCTTT. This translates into CASSLELWGYGYTF.